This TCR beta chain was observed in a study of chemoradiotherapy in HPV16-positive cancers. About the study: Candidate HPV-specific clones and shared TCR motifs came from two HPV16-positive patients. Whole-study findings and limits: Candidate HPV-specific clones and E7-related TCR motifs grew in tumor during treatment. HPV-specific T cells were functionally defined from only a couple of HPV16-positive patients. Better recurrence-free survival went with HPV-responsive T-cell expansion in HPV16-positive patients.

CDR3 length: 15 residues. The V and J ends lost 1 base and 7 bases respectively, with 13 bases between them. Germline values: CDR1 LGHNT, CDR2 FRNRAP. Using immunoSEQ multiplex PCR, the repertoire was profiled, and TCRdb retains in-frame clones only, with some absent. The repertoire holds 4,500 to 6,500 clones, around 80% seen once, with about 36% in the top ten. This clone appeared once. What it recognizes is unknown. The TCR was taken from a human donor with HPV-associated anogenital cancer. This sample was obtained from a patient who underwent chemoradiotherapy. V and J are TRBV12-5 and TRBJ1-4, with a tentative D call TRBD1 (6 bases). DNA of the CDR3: TGTGCTAGTGGTTTGGGGGGGCCCTCGGGTGAAAAACTGTTTTTT. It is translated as CASGLGGPSGEKLFF. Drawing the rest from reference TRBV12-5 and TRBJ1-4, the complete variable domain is DARVTQTPRHKVTEMGQEVTMRCQPILGHNTVFWYRQTMMQGLELLAYFRNRAPLDDSGMPKDRFSAEMPDATLATLKIQPSEPRDSAVYFCASGLGGPSGEKLFFGSGTQLSVL.